Listed here are 27 T cell receptor beta chains from one sample, sequenced in a study of PD-1 blockade in classical Hodgkin lymphoma. Profiling relied on immunoSEQ multiplex PCR, and the TCRdb table lists in-frame clones only, not all of them. The table has about 36,000 clones, approximately 69% seen once. Each patient relapsed following autologous stem cell transplantation, and prior brentuximab vedotin exposure differed. This material consisted of peripheral blood mononuclear cells (PBMCs), taken before the second cycle of nivolumab. The receptors were gathered from a human donor with classical Hodgkin lymphoma.

The J gene is TRBJ1-3, the V gene TRBV5-1; TRBD1 aligns across 8 bases. The V gene end was trimmed by 3 bases and the J gene end by 0 bases; junction bases not matched to a gene: 5. Germline V gene sequence: CDR1 SGHRS, CDR2 YFSETQ. The CDR3 length is 16 residues. The CDR3 sequence: CASSWTGPFSGNTIYF. CDR3 nucleotide sequence: TGCGCCAGCAGCTGGACAGGGCCATTCTCTGGAAACACCATATATTTT.

This chain links TRBV18 with TRBJ2-5; D is unclear. The CDR3 runs to 14 residues. V was cut by 0 bases and J by 4 bases, with 9 bases left in between. CDR1 is KGHSH, CDR2 LQKENI, per germline. The DNA for the CDR3 is TGTGCCAGCTCACCACCTATGGACGGAGAGACCCAGTACTTC. Amino acid sequence: CASSPPMDGETQYF.

The chain links TRBV7-9 to TRBJ1-4, with a tentative D call TRBD1 (5 bases). The CDR3 is 13 residues long. CDR1 and CDR2 (germline): SEHNR, FQNEAQ (reference sequence). V lost 5 bases and J lost 9, with 13 bases in between. CDR3 nucleotide sequence: TGTGCCAGCAGCGTTGCCGGGACGAAAAAACTGTTTTTT. Protein: CASSVAGTKKLFF. The full variable domain, rest sourced from reference TRBV7-9 and TRBJ1-4, is DTGVSQNPRHKITKRGQNVTFRCDPISEHNRLYWYRQTLGQGPEFLTYFQNEAQLEKSRLLSDRFSAERPKGSFSTLEIQRTEQGDSAMYLCASSVAGTKKLFFGSGTQLSVL.

The chain uses TRBV6-4 and TRBJ2-4; D possibly corresponds to TRBD1 (6 bases). V was shortened by 4 bases and J by 3 bases, with 22 bases between the two germline ends. Per germline, CDR1 MRHNA and CDR2 SNTAGT. CDR3 length equals 18 residues. CDR3: CASSVEGEQGDVKNIQYF. In DNA, the CDR3 is TGTGCCAGCAGTGTAGAGGGGGAACAGGGAGATGTCAAAAACATTCAGTACTTC.

The chain links TRBV7-2 to TRBJ1-2, with 7 bases that match TRBD1. Germline-derived CDR1 and CDR2 are SGHTA and FQGNSA. The CDR3 covers 14 residues. Losses at the gene ends were 0 bases for V and 5 bases for J; bases not matched to a gene: 3. The DNA of the CDR3 is TGTGCCAGCAGCTTAGCGACAGGGAATTATGGCTACACCTTC. This codes for CASSLATGNYGYTF.

The chain carries TRBV27 and TRBJ2-2; no clear D. The CDR3 runs to 14 residues. Germline CDR1 MNHEY, CDR2 SMNVEV (reference sequence). V lost 0 bases and J lost 8, with 10 bases in between. In DNA form, the CDR3 reads TGTGCCAGCAGTTTATCCAGGATTGCTGGGGAGCTGTTTTTT. Translated: CASSLSRIAGELFF.

The chain combines TRBV5-1 with TRBJ2-5, with a weak D call TRBD2 (5 bases). The germline V and J ends were trimmed by 1 base and 4 bases, with 8 bases remaining between them. The CDR3 has 13 residues. In germline, CDR1 is SGHRS, CDR2 YFSETQ. CDR3 region: CASSLQRGETQYF. CDR3 in DNA: TGCGCCAGCAGCTTGCAACGGGGAGAGACCCAGTACTTC.

The rearrangement uses TRBV18 and TRBJ1-3; perhaps TRBD1 as D (6 bases). Between the trimmed V and J ends, which lost 3 bases and 4 bases, there was a span of 10 bases. The CDR3 sequence is 14 residues long. Per the germline V gene, CDR1 is KGHSH and CDR2 is LQKENI. In DNA, the CDR3 is TGTGCCAGCTCACCGGTACAGGGAGGAAACACCATATATTTT. This encodes CASSPVQGGNTIYF.

Details on this clone: Other DNA sequences within the sample encode an identical CDR3. The chain recombines TRBV15 with TRBJ2-2; possibly TRBD2 for D (6 bases). This CDR3 has 16 residues. From germline, CDR1 is LNHNV and CDR2 YYDKDF (reference sequence). V was pared by 0 bases and J by 0 bases, with 8 bases between. The CDR3 DNA sequence: TGTGCCACCAGCAGAGAGGCGGGATCGAACACCGGGGAGCTGTTTTTT. Its translation is CATSREAGSNTGELFF.

This clone was seen just once. The rearrangement uses TRBV7-3 and TRBJ1-5, with 7 bases identical to TRBD1. Trimming took 5 bases from V and 0 from J; bases not matched to a gene: 13. The CDR3 runs 18 residues. Germline assignment: CDR1 SGHTA and CDR2 FQGTGA. The DNA of the CDR3 is TGTGCCAGCAGCGCCCGATCGGACAGGCCTCGTAGCAATCAGCCCCAGCATTTT. Its protein is CASSARSDRPRSNQPQHF.

The CDR3 DNA is TGCGCCAGCAGCCTTTACAGGGGATCACCCCTCCACTTT. This encodes CASSLYRGSPLHF. This chain joins TRBV4-3 and TRBJ1-6, with TRBD1 matching over 7 bases. This CDR3 spans 13 amino acids. Germline values: CDR1 LGHNA, CDR2 YSLEER. V lost 4 bases and J lost 10; bases outside the gene matches: 4.

CDR3 bases: TGTGCCAGTTCTCCAGGGAATCCGGTCAATCAGCCCCAGCATTTT. Translating gives CASSPGNPVNQPQHF. The chain has TRBV6-6 and TRBJ1-5, with a weak D call TRBD1 (5 bases). With 9 bases removed from V and 3 bases from J, the gap between germline ends came to 18 bases. The CDR3 consists of 15 residues. Per the germline V gene, CDR1 is MNHNY and CDR2 is SVGAGI (reference sequence).

This clone was detected a few times. The chain recombines TRBV7-2 with TRBJ2-7; 7 positions agree with TRBD2. The germline gives CDR1 SGHTA, CDR2 FQGNSA. V lost 1 base, J lost 4 bases, and 4 bases stayed unmatched. This CDR3 is 14 amino acids long. The CDR3 DNA reads as TGTGCCAGCAGCTTAGAGCGGGGTCTATACGAGCAGTACTTC. Protein product: CASSLERGLYEQYF.

The table lists this clone with a count of one. V is TRBV6-1 and J is TRBJ2-7; 11 bases match TRBD2. There are 17 residues in the CDR3. V shed 3 bases and J 1 base; nucleotides not matched to a gene: 8. The germline V gene encodes CDR1 MNHNS and CDR2 SASEGT. The CDR3 coding sequence is TGTGCCAGCAGTGAGATCGGGGGGACTAGCGGTTCCTACGAGCAGTACTTC. Its protein product is CASSEIGGTSGSYEQYF.

The chain carries TRBV7-2 and TRBJ1-1, with D perhaps matching TRBD1 (5 bases). From germline, CDR1 is SGHTA and CDR2 FQGNSA. The length of the CDR3 is 15 residues. V was cut by 5 bases and J by 0 bases, with 13 bases left in between. The CDR3 sequence is CASSITGAVNTEAFF. CDR3 DNA sequence: TGTGCCAGCAGCATTACCGGGGCGGTGAACACTGAAGCTTTCTTT.

The J gene is TRBJ1-3, the V gene TRBV30, with TRBD1 matching over 8 bases. CDR3 length: 12 amino acids. Germline loops: CDR1 GTSNPN, CDR2 SVGIG (reference sequence). The V and J ends lost 5 bases and 6 bases, in that order; junction bases with no gene match: 3. The CDR3 coding sequence is TGTGCCTGGGGGCAGGGGGCAAACACCATATATTTT. Protein product: CAWGQGANTIYF.

This clone appeared once. The chain carries TRBV7-9 and TRBJ1-2; 8 positions match TRBD1. Trimming removed 4 bases from V and 8 bases from J; junction bases left unmatched: 3. CDR1 and CDR2 from the germline V gene are SEHNR and FQNEAQ (reference sequence). This CDR3 is 12 amino acids long. As DNA, the CDR3 is TGTGCCAGCAGCTGGACAGGGATCGGCTACACCTTC. Protein sequence: CASSWTGIGYTF. Full variable domain (missing parts from reference TRBV7-9 and TRBJ1-2): DTGVSQNPRHKITKRGQNVTFRCDPISEHNRLYWYRQTLGQGPEFLTYFQNEAQLEKSRLLSDRFSAERPKGSFSTLEIQRTEQGDSAMYLCASSWTGIGYTFGSGTRLTVV.

The CDR3 sequence: CAISESTGSYGYTF. In DNA, the CDR3 is TGTGCCATCAGTGAGTCGACAGGTTCCTATGGCTACACCTTC. V gene TRBV10-3 combines with J gene TRBJ1-2, with D perhaps TRBD1 (6 bases). Germline values: CDR1 ENHRY, CDR2 SYGVKD. The CDR3 length is 14 residues. V was trimmed by 0 bases and J by 4 bases, leaving 9 bases between them.

A few counts support this clone. DNA of the CDR3: TGTGCCAGCGTACAGCGGTCTAACTATGGCTACACCTTC. It specifies CASVQRSNYGYTF. The rearrangement joins TRBV5-6 to TRBJ1-2; D unclear. The V gene's germline CDR1 is SGHDT and CDR2 YYEEEE. Deletions cut 7 bases from V and 0 bases from J, with 10 bases between. This CDR3 contains 13 residues.

This chain connects TRBV18 to TRBJ1-2; 7 bases are shared with TRBD1. This CDR3 is 15 amino acids long. V was clipped by 3 bases and J by 0 bases; unmatched bases: 4. The germline gives CDR1 KGHSH, CDR2 LQKENI. In DNA form, the CDR3 reads TGTGCCAGCTCACCCCAAGGACAGGCTAACTATGGCTACACCTTC. Its protein is CASSPQGQANYGYTF.

The CDR3 loop reads CASSLEGTGKNEQYF. CDR3 DNA sequence: TGTGCCAGCAGCTTAGAAGGGACAGGGAAGAACGAGCAGTACTTC. V usage is TRBV11-2 and J usage is TRBJ2-7; TRBD1 matches 9 bases. Germline V gene sequence: CDR1 SGHAT, CDR2 FQNNGV. V shed 0 bases and J 5 bases; nucleotides not matched to a gene: 5. The length of the CDR3 is 15 residues.

The CDR3 spells CASSDWTSGRGGADTQYF. As DNA, the CDR3 is TGCGCCAGCAGTGATTGGACTAGCGGGAGGGGGGGGGCAGATACGCAGTATTTT. The rearrangement uses TRBV10-1 and TRBJ2-3, with 15 bases that match TRBD2. Germline CDR1 reads WNHNN; CDR2 reads SYGVQD (reference sequence). The CDR3 spans 18 residues. Trimming cost V 3 bases and J 4 bases; bases outside gene matches: 8.

By its share, this clone is medium-sized. The chain is built from TRBV6-1 and TRBJ2-3, with 7 bases that match TRBD2. After removal of 6 bases from V and 0 bases from J, the junction contained 6 bases not matched to a gene. CDR3 length equals 15 residues. Germline values: CDR1 MNHNS, CDR2 SASEGT. The CDR3 loop is CASRESGVSTDTQYF. CDR3 nucleotide sequence: TGTGCCAGCAGGGAGAGCGGGGTCAGCACAGATACGCAGTATTTT.

The rearrangement joins TRBV5-1 to TRBJ1-6, with 7 bases identical to TRBD1. This CDR3 has 16 amino acids. Germline V lookup: CDR1 SGHRS, CDR2 YFSETQ. V lost 0 bases and J lost 4; bases outside the gene matches: 4. The chain's CDR3 is CASSLDGTAYNSPLHF. The CDR3, as DNA: TGCGCCAGCAGCTTGGATGGGACAGCTTATAATTCACCCCTCCACTTT.

This clone was detected only once. The chain recombines TRBV12-5 with TRBJ2-7; no reliable D call. The CDR3 is 11 amino acids. Germline V CDR1 and CDR2: LGHNT, FRNRAP. Trimming left V 1 base short and J 3 bases short, with 1 base between. CDR3 protein: CASGLDYEQYF. The CDR3 nucleotides read TGTGCTAGTGGTTTGGACTACGAGCAGTACTTC.

The V gene is TRBV6-5, the J gene TRBJ2-7; D possibly corresponds to TRBD2 (5 bases). Trimming took off 5 bases at V and 5 bases at J, with 7 bases between the two ends. The V gene's germline CDR1 is MNHEY and CDR2 SVGAGI. The CDR3 totals 11 residues. CDR3 loop: CASSLAHEQYF. Here the CDR3 DNA reads TGTGCCAGCAGTCTAGCTCACGAGCAGTACTTC.

The chain employs TRBV5-4 and TRBJ1-5, with D possibly matching TRBD1 (5 bases). The V end lost 4 bases, the J end lost 7 bases, and 15 bases lay between the germline ends. Germline V CDR1 and CDR2: SGHNT, YYREEE (reference sequence). This CDR3 is built from 14 residues. CDR3 amino acids: CASSQASTEQPQHF. The CDR3 coding sequence is TGTGCCAGCAGCCAAGCTTCGACAGAACAGCCCCAGCATTTT.